The 25 T cell receptor beta chains given below trace back to one sample, sequenced in a study of blood T cells in healthy people across ages. Alongside a J-beta primer mix, a sample-barcoded 5' primer served in a second PCR lasting roughly 7 to 12 cycles. MiXCR, applied by TCRdb to the 5' RACE reads, yields one record per CDR3 protein. The profile shows hundreds of thousands of distinct CDR3 sequences, 40% to 50% of them singletons. Input material: blood. The receptors stem from a man between 60 and 75 years old in good health.

There are many counts of this clonotype. This rearrangement joins TRBV4-3 to TRBJ2-7; TRBD1 agrees at 7 bases. The J segment lost 1 base and the V segment lost 0 bases, leaving 6 bases of the junction unmatched. Germline V gene lookup returns CDR1 LGHNA and CDR2 YSLEER. The length of the CDR3 is 16 residues. The CDR3 region is CASSQDSTTGSYEQYF. In nucleotides, the CDR3 is TGCGCCAGCAGCCAAGATTCTACGACAGGGTCCTACGAGCAGTACTTC.

The chain is built from TRBV19 and TRBJ2-1; 9 bases are shared with TRBD2. Germline V gives CDR1 LNHDA, CDR2 SQIVND (reference sequence). This CDR3 has 16 amino acids. The junction had 7 bases not matched to a gene; V was cut back by 3 bases and J by 4 bases. CDR3 sequence reads: CASSIMSSGGYNEQFF. The CDR3 DNA is TGTGCCAGTAGTATTATGAGTAGCGGGGGTTACAATGAGCAGTTCTTC.

The V and J genes are TRBV20-1 and TRBJ2-7; TRBD1 aligns across 8 bases. J was trimmed by 7 bases and V by 0 bases; bases with no gene match: 14. Germline V gives CDR1 DFQATT, CDR2 SNEGSKA (reference sequence). The CDR3 is 16 residues long. CDR3 bases: TGCAGTGCTAGAGATCAAATGCGGACAGGGACGGGGGAGCAGTACTTC. Amino acids: CSARDQMRTGTGEQYF.

Only a few counts were recorded for this clonotype. V usage is TRBV9 and J usage is TRBJ2-1; perhaps D is TRBD1 or TRBD2 (5 bases each). The closer fit of TRBJ2-7 to the DNA end suggests the J call may be wrong. The CDR3 contains 14 residues. CDR1 SGDLS and CDR2 YYNGEE come from the germline V gene. The DNA for the CDR3 is TGTGCCAGCAGCGACCGGGGCTCCTACAATGAGCAGTACTTC. This codes for CASSDRGSYNEQYF.

The rearrangement joins TRBV5-8 to TRBJ2-3; 8 bases map to TRBD2. The CDR3 is 20 amino acids. The germline CDR1 and CDR2 sequences are SGHTS and YDEGEE. Unmatched junction bases numbered 20, after V lost 0 bases and J lost 5 bases. In nucleotides, the CDR3 is TGTGCCAGCAGCTTGGGTAACGGGGGGGCTGCGGTCTATCTTCAAGATACGCAGTATTTT. Its translation is CASSLGNGGAAVYLQDTQYF.

The CDR3 region is CASQGLNEKLFF. CDR3 sequence (DNA): TGCGCCAGCCAGGGACTTAATGAAAAACTGTTTTTT. V usage is TRBV5-1 and J usage is TRBJ1-4; possibly TRBD1 for D (5 bases). V shed 7 bases and J shed 4 bases, with 8 bases lying between them. The CDR3 covers 12 residues. The germline CDR1 and CDR2 sequences are SGHRS and YFSETQ.

This chain connects TRBV9 to TRBJ1-1, with D hard to call. Trimming took off 4 bases at V and 11 bases at J, with 21 bases between the two ends. Per germline, CDR1 SGDLS and CDR2 YYNGEE. This CDR3 is built from 14 residues. As DNA, the CDR3 is TGTGCCAGCAGCCCAACGATTTACCACGAGGAGGCTTTCTTT. Translation gives CASSPTIYHEEAFF.

The rearrangement links TRBV7-9 to TRBJ2-7; D is possibly TRBD1 (6 bases). The germline gives CDR1 SEHNR, CDR2 FQNEAQ (reference sequence). The CDR3 spans 15 residues. Trimming left V 5 bases short and J 3 bases short, with 17 bases between. CDR3 DNA: TGTGCCAGCAGCACAACCGACAGGTGGATCTACGAGCAGTACTTC. It yields the protein CASSTTDRWIYEQYF.

The gene calls are TRBV4-2 and TRBJ2-5; no clear D. Germline CDR1 and CDR2: LGHNA and YNFKEQ. Trimming stripped 4 bases from V and 3 bases from J, with 9 bases between. This CDR3 is built from 13 residues. CDR3 bases: TGTGCCAGCAGCCGAGCCCTTAAAGAGACCCAGTACTTC. As protein: CASSRALKETQYF.

The table lists this clonotype with a few counts. The rearrangement joins TRBV7-9 to TRBJ1-1; D remains unclear. Trimming took 1 base from V and 0 from J, leaving 12 bases between them. The CDR3 sequence is 16 residues long. CDR1 is SEHNR, CDR2 FQNEAQ, per germline (reference sequence). CDR3 nucleotide sequence: TGTGCCAGCAGCTTAGATCCGGCGGGGATGAACACTGAAGCTTTCTTT. Translation: CASSLDPAGMNTEAFF.

This chain joins TRBV28 and TRBJ2-1; 9 bases are a match to TRBD1. This CDR3 region has 15 residues. V shed 5 bases, J shed 4 bases, and the junction held 6 bases outside the gene matches. The germline V gene encodes CDR1 MDHEN and CDR2 SYDVKM. For the CDR3, the DNA is TGTGCCAGCAGTCCTACCGGGACAGGGTACAATGAGCAGTTCTTC. Protein product: CASSPTGTGYNEQFF. Filled out from reference TRBV28 and TRBJ2-1, the complete variable domain reads DVKVTQSSRYLVKRTGEKVFLECVQDMDHENMFWYRQDPGLGLRLIYFSYDVKMKEKGDIPEGYSVSREKKERFSLILESASTNQTSMYLCASSPTGTGYNEQFFGPGTRLTVL.

The chain combines TRBV3-1 with TRBJ1-5; D is uncertain. The CDR3 length is 15 residues. Trimming pared 0 bases from V and 5 bases from J, leaving 11 bases between. In germline, CDR1 is LGHDT, CDR2 YNNKEL (reference sequence). In DNA form, the CDR3 reads TGTGCCAGCAGCCAAGATCTGGCAGTATATCAGCCCCAGCATTTT. Its translation is CASSQDLAVYQPQHF.

The chain has TRBV20-1 and TRBJ1-1, with 10 bases matching TRBD1. J gave up 4 bases and V 3 bases, and 5 bases lay outside the gene matches. Germline assignment: CDR1 DFQATT and CDR2 SNEGSKA (reference sequence). The CDR3 totals 14 residues. The CDR3 nucleotides read TGCAGTGCTAGGACAGGGGGCGGGTTCACTGAAGCTTTCTTT. Amino acid sequence: CSARTGGGFTEAFF.

This clonotype came up many times. This chain connects TRBV20-1 to TRBJ1-2; D may be TRBD1 (6 bases). V lost 3 bases and J lost 5, with 16 bases in between. Germline V gives CDR1 DFQATT, CDR2 SNEGSKA (reference sequence). This CDR3 spans 14 amino acids. The CDR3 sequence is CSARVSGAGYGYTF. CDR3 bases: TGCAGTGCTAGGGTTTCAGGGGCTGGGTATGGCTACACCTTC.

The chain employs TRBV3-1 and TRBJ2-5; 7 nucleotides align to TRBD1. The J call may be faulty, since TRBJ2-7 better matches the DNA end. The CDR3 is made up of 16 amino acids. Germline CDR1 and CDR2: LGHDT and YNNKEL (reference sequence). CDR3 in DNA: TGTGCCAGCAGCCGGGCGCCGGGACAGAAATCCTACGAGCAGTACTTC. Its protein is CASSRAPGQKSYEQYF.

The genes are TRBV7-2 and TRBJ1-4; D gene uncertain. Looked up from germline, CDR1 is SGHTA and CDR2 is FQGNSA. V lost 5 bases and J 8 bases, leaving 15 bases between the germline ends. This CDR3 contains 14 residues. The CDR3 sequence: CASSLGGLAEKLFF. The CDR3 nucleotides read TGTGCCAGCAGCCTGGGCGGGTTGGCCGAAAAACTGTTTTTT.

This clonotype showed up just a few times. V is TRBV6-6 and J is TRBJ2-7; the D gene is possibly TRBD2 (6 bases). V was shortened by 4 bases and J by 7 bases, with 14 bases between the two germline ends. CDR1 is MNHNY, CDR2 SVGAGI, per germline (reference sequence). There are 13 residues in the CDR3. DNA of the CDR3: TGTGCCAGCAGTTTCACTAGCCACAATGAGCAGTACTTC. Amino acids: CASSFTSHNEQYF.

The chain employs TRBV7-9 and TRBJ1-2; a possible D gene is TRBD1 (5 bases). With 7 bases removed from V and 3 bases from J, the gap between germline ends came to 15 bases. Looked up from germline, CDR1 is SEHNR and CDR2 is FQNEAQ (reference sequence). CDR3 length: 14 residues. The CDR3 here is CASNPGTEDYGYTF. The CDR3 DNA reads as TGTGCCAGCAACCCCGGGACGGAGGACTATGGCTACACCTTC.

This clonotype was seen only once. The chain recombines TRBV24-1 with TRBJ2-4; TRBD1 matches 7 bases. Germline V gives CDR1 KGHDR, CDR2 SFDVKD. The CDR3 is 14 residues long. Unmatched junction bases numbered 12, after V lost 4 bases and J lost 13 bases. The CDR3 loop is CATSDRGTVGEQYF. The CDR3 DNA reads as TGTGCCACCAGTGACCGTGGGACAGTGGGAGAGCAGTACTTC.

This chain joins TRBV6-6 and TRBJ1-2; tentative D call: TRBD1 (6 bases). This CDR3 is built from 13 residues. Germline CDR1 is MNHNY and CDR2 is SVGAGI (reference sequence). The CDR3 loop is CTTERTAPYGYTF. The CDR3 bases are TGTACTACGGAAAGGACAGCCCCCTATGGCTACACCTTC.

The table lists this clonotype with many counts. The J gene is TRBJ2-7, the V gene TRBV12-3 or TRBV12-4; D not resolved. There are 13 residues in the CDR3. The V and J ends lost 1 base and 4 bases respectively, with 8 bases between them. The CDR3 sequence is CASSLGARYEQYF. CDR3 DNA sequence: TGTGCCAGCAGTTTAGGTGCTAGGTACGAGCAGTACTTC.

This chain links TRBV20-1 with TRBJ2-7; 9 bases align to TRBD1. V shed 6 bases, J shed 2 bases, and the junction held 11 bases outside the gene matches. CDR1 DFQATT and CDR2 SNEGSKA come from the germline V gene (reference sequence). CDR3 length: 15 residues. The CDR3 sequence: CSAPPGQGAAYEQYF. CDR3 coding DNA: TGCAGTGCACCCCCGGGACAGGGAGCCGCCTACGAGCAGTACTTC.

This clonotype was counted at least ten times. The chain recombines TRBV12-3 or TRBV12-4 with TRBJ2-1; D gene unclear. V was pared by 3 bases and J by 3 bases, with 3 bases between. There are 12 residues in the CDR3. In DNA, the CDR3 is TGTGCCAGCAGTTTCGGCTACAATGAGCAGTTCTTC. Translation gives CASSFGYNEQFF.

In the case of this clonotype: A read error may be the cause here, since a much bigger clone is one base away. The chain couples TRBV5-1 to TRBJ2-5, with 12 positions matching TRBD2. Germline CDR1 SGHRS, CDR2 YFSETQ. The CDR3 has 16 amino acids. The V gene end was trimmed by 0 bases and the J gene end by 3 bases; junction bases not matched to a gene: 3. CDR3 protein: CASSLALAGGKETQYF. The CDR3, as DNA: TGCGCCAGCAGCTTGGCACTAGCGGGGGGAAAAGAGACCCAGTACTTC. The full variable domain, its missing parts supplied by reference TRBV5-1 and TRBJ2-5, is KAGVTQTPRYLIKTRGQQVTLSCSPISGHRSVSWYQQTPGQGLQFLFEYFSETQRNKGNFPGRFSGRQFSNSRSEMNVSTLELGDSALYLCASSLALAGGKETQYFGPGTRLLVL.

The chain combines TRBV2 with TRBJ2-4; 13 positions agree with TRBD2. The V gene's germline CDR1 is SNHLY and CDR2 FYNNEI. The CDR3 extends over 19 amino acids. The V segment lost 4 bases and the J segment 2 bases; nucleotides outside the gene matches: 11. For the CDR3, the DNA is TGTGCCAGCAGTGTAGTACTAGCGGGGGGGCCGAGTCCCAAAAACATTCAGTACTTC. Its translation: CASSVVLAGGPSPKNIQYF.